This TCR beta chain was sequenced in a study of shared clonotypes between healthy human individuals. Findings and caveats of the study: In contrast to clonotypes shared by all four donors, non-shared clonotypes had lower generation probabilities. Larger richness was generally estimated for naive than memory subsets.

Genomic DNA of every subset was divided equally among multiple immunoSEQ plates. Clones were sequenced by immunoSEQ multiplex PCR, and TCRdb holds only the in-frame ones, with some missing. This sample has fewer than 2.5 million clones, with 93% found just once. Details on this clone: Its antigen is still unknown.

CDR1 LNHDA and CDR2 SQIVND come from the germline V gene (reference sequence). The CDR3 runs to 14 residues. With V trimmed by 6 bases and J by 2 bases, 4 bases remained unmatched. This chain links TRBV19 with TRBJ2-3; 8 bases fit TRBD2. The sequence was collected from a man aged 18 to 30 in good health. Some clones in this sample may be carry-over from other donors' samples. The sequencing input was naive CD4+ T cells from PBMCs. Subset denoted: CD45RA+ positively selected. CDR3 coding DNA: TGTGCCAGTAGGGGACTAGATATCACAGATACGCAGTATTTT. This codes for CASRGLDITDTQYF. The full variable domain, its missing parts supplied by reference TRBV19 and TRBJ2-3, is DGGITQSPKYLFRKEGQNVTLSCEQNLNHDAMYWYRQDPGQGLRLIYYSQIVNDFQKGDIAEGYSVSREKKESFPLTVTSAQKNPTAFYLCASRGLDITDTQYFGPGTRLTVL.